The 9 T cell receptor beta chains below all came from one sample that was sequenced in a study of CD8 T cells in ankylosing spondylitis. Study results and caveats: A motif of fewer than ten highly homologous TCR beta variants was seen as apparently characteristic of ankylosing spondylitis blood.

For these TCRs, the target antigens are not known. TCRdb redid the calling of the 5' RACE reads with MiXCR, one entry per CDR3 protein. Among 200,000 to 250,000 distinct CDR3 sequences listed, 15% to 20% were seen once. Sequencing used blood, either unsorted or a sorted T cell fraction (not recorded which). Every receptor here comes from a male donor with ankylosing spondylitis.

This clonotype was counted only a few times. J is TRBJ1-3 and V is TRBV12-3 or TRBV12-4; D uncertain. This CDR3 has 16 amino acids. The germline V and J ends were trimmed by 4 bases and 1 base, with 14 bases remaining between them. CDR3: CASSSGGELSGNTIYF. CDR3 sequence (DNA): TGTGCCAGCAGTTCGGGCGGGGAGTTGTCTGGAAACACCATATATTTT.

The CDR3 sequence: CSASWSGLAGGPSGEQYF. CDR3 nucleotide sequence: TGCAGTGCTAGTTGGTCCGGGCTAGCGGGAGGGCCCTCTGGCGAGCAGTACTTC. The gene calls are TRBV20-1 and TRBJ2-7; 12 nucleotides line up with TRBD2. The ends lost 3 bases at V and 6 bases at J; junction bases unmatched: 18. Germline loops: CDR1 DFQATT, CDR2 SNEGSKA (reference sequence). The CDR3 is 18 amino acids.

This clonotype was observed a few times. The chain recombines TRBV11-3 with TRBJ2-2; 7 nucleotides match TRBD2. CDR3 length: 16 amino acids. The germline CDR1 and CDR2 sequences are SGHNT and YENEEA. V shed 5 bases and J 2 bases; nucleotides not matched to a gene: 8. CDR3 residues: CASSPRGGRNTGELFF. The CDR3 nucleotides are TGTGCCAGCAGCCCTAGGGGCGGGAGAAACACCGGGGAGCTGTTTTTT.

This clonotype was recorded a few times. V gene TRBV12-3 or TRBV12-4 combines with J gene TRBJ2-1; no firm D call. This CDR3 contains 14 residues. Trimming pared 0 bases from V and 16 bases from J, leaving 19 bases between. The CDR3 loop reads CASSLALSPDVFFF. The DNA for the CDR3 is TGTGCCAGCAGTTTAGCGCTTTCCCCCGATGTGTTCTTCTTC.

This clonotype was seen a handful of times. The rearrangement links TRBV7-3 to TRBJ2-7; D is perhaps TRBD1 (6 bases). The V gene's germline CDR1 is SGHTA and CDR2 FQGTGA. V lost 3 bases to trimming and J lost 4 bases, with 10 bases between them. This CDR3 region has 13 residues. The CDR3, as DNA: TGTGCCAGCAGCTTCCAACAGGGTTACGAGCAGTACTTC. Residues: CASSFQQGYEQYF.

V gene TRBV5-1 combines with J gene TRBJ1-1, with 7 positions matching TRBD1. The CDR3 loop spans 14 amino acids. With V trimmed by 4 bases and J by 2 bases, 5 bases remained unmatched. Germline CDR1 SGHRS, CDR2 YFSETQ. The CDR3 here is CASSEGGLNTEAFF. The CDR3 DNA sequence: TGCGCCAGCAGCGAAGGGGGCCTTAACACTGAAGCTTTCTTT.

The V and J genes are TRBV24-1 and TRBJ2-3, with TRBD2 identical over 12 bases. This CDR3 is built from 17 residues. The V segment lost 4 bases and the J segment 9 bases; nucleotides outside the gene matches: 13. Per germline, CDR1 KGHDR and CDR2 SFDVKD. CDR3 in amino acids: CATSDPRASGGEDTQYF. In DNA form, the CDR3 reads TGTGCCACCAGTGACCCGAGGGCTAGCGGGGGGGAAGACACGCAGTATTTT.

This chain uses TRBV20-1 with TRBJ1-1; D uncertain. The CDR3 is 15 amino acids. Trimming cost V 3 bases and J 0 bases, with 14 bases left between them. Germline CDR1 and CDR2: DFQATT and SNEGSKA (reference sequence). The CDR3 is CSARGEQRMNTEAFF. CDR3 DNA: TGCAGTGCTAGGGGAGAACAGAGGATGAACACTGAAGCTTTCTTT.

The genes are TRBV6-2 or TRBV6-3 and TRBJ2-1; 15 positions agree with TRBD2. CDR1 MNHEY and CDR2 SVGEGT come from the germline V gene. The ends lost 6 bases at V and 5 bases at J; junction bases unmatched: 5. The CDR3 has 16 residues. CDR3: CASRWTSGGANNEQFF. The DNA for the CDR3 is TGTGCCAGCAGATGGACTAGCGGGGGGGCCAACAATGAGCAGTTCTTC.